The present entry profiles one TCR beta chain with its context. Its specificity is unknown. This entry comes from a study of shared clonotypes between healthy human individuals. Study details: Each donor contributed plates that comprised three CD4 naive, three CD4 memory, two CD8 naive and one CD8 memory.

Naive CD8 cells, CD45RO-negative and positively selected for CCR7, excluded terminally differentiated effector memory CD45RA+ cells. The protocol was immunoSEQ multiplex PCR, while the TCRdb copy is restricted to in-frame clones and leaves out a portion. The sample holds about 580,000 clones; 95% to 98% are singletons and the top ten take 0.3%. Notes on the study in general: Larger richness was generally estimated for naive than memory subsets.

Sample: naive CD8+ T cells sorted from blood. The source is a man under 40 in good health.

CDR3 sequence (DNA): TGTGCCAGCAGCTTAGCGAGGACAGGGCGCGAGCAGTACTTC. It encodes CASSLARTGREQYF. The chain employs TRBV27 and TRBJ2-7; TRBD1 matches 8 bases. V lost 6 bases and J lost 6; bases outside the gene matches: 10. Germline V lookup: CDR1 MNHEY, CDR2 SMNVEV (reference sequence). The CDR3 consists of 14 residues.